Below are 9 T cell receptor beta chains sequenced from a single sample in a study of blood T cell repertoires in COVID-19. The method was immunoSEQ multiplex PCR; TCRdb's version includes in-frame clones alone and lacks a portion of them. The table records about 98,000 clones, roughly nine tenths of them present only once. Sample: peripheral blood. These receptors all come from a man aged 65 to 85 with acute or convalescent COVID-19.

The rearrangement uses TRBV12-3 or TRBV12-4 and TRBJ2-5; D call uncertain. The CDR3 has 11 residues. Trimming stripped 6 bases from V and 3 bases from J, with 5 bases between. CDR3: CASSQKETQYF. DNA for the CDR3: TGTGCCAGCAGCCAGAAAGAGACCCAGTACTTC.

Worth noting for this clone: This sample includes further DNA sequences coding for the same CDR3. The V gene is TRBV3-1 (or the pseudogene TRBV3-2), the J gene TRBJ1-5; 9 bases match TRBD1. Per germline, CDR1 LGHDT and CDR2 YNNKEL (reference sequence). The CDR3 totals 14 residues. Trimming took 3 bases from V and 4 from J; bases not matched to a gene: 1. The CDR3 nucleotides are TGTGCCAGCAGCCAGGGACAGGGAAATCAGCCCCAGCATTTT. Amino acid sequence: CASSQGQGNQPQHF.

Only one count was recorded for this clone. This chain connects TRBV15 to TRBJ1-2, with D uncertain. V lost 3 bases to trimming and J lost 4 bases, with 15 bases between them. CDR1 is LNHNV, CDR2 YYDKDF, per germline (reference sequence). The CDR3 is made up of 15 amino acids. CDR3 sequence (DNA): TGTGCCACCAGCAGGCCTGACACCGTCTCCTATGGCTACACCTTC. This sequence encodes CATSRPDTVSYGYTF.

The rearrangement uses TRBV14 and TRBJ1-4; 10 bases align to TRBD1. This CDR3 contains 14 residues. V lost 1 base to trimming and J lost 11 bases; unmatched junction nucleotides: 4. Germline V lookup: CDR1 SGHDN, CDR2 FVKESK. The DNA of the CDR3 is TGTGCCAGCAGCCAAGGGACAGGGGGGTTGAAACTGTTTTTT. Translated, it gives CASSQGTGGLKLFF.

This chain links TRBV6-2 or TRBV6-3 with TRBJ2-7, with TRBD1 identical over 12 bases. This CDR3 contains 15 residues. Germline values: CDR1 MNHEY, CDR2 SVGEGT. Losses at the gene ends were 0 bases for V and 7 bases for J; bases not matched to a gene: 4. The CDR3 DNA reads TGTGCCAGCAGTTACTCCCGGGACAGGGGGCTTGAGCAGTACGTC. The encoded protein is CASSYSRDRGLEQYV.

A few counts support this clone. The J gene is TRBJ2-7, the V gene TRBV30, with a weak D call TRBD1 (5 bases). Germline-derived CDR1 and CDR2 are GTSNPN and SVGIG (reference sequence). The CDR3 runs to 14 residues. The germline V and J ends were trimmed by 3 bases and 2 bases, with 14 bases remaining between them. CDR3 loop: CAWRSSGQAYEQYF. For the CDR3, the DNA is TGTGCCTGGAGGAGTTCAGGGCAGGCCTACGAGCAGTACTTC.

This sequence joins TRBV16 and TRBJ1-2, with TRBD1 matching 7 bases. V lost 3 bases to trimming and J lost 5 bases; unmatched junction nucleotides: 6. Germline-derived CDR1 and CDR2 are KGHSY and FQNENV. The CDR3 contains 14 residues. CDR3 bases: TGTGCCAGCAGCCAGACAGGGTCGATGTATGGCTACACCTTC. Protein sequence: CASSQTGSMYGYTF.

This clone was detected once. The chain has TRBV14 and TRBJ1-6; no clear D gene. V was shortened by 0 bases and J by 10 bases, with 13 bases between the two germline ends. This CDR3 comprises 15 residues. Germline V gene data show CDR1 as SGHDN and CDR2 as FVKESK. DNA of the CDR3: TGTGCCAGCAGCCAAGATAAGAGATGGTACTCACCCCTCCACTTT. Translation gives CASSQDKRWYSPLHF.

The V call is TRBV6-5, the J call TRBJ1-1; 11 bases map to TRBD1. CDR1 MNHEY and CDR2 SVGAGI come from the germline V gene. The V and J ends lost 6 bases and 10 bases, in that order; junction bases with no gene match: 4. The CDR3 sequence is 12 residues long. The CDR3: CASSSGTGGAFF. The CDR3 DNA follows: TGTGCCAGCAGCTCCGGGACAGGGGGAGCTTTCTTT.